Given below is one TCR beta chain in context. The CDR3 contains 14 residues. V was pared by 5 bases and J by 2 bases, with 9 bases between. CDR1 is SGHAT and CDR2 is FQNNGV in the germline V gene. The sample comes from a study of technical replicates of blood from a handful of donors. Assay used: immunoSEQ multiplex PCR; TCRdb lists only in-frame clones, some missing. This sample yields about 88,000 clones, of which around 94% are seen a single time; about 0.23% belongs to the top ten. The source is a human donor in good health. Sequencing used T cells isolated from PBMCs. V usage is TRBV11-2 and J usage is TRBJ2-2, with D tentatively TRBD1 (6 bases). The CDR3 spells CASSADSNTGELFF. CDR3 nucleotide sequence: TGTGCCAGCAGCGCGGACAGCAACACCGGGGAGCTGTTTTTT.